A selection of T cell receptor beta chains follows, all from one sample in a study of blood T cell repertoires in COVID-19. Profiled with immunoSEQ multiplex PCR; TCRdb holds only in-frame clones, not every one. The table lists 180,000 or so clones, around 80% of them singletons. What was sequenced was peripheral blood. The receptor set was obtained from a woman in her 70s with acute or convalescent COVID-19. CDR3s include the opening cysteine and the closing phenylalanine or tryptophan. Fields, in order: V gene, J gene, D gene, CDR3 length, clone size, CDR3 DNA, CDR3 protein. D genes are given only for firm matches. The size field is filled for only some rows; it gives once, few, many or a size class.

TRBV30	TRBJ2-7	TRBD2	16	-	TGTGCCTGGAGCGCCGAGGGAGCGGGAGGACTATACGAGCAGTACTTC	CAWSAEGAGGLYEQYF
TRBV28	TRBJ2-1	-	14	-	TGTGCCAGCAGTTTCCCAAACTATCTTGACGAGCAGTTCTTC	CASSFPNYLDEQFF
TRBV18	TRBJ2-5	-	15	-	TGTGCCAGCTCAGGCGTATCACAGATCCAAGAGACCCAGTACTTC	CASSGVSQIQETQYF
TRBV5-4	TRBJ1-3	TRBD1	14	-	TGTGCCAGCAGCCCGGGACAGGGTAGAAACACCATATATTTT	CASSPGQGRNTIYF
TRBV24-1	TRBJ1-4	-	17	-	TGTGCCACCAGTGATTTGTCGGACCACCACGAGGGAGAAAAACTGTTTTTT	CATSDLSDHHEGEKLFF
TRBV3-1/TRBV3-2	TRBJ2-5	TRBD2	15	-	TGTGCCAGCAGCCAAAGAGCGGGGGGGTGGGAGACCCAGTACTTC	CASSQRAGGWETQYF
TRBV24-1	TRBJ2-2	TRBD1	17	-	TGTGCCACCAGTGAGTACAGGGGAGTGGGGAACACCGGGGAGCTGTTTTTT	CATSEYRGVGNTGELFF
TRBV27	TRBJ1-6	TRBD1	15	-	TGTGCCAGCAGTGCGGACAGGGAGGATAATTCACCCCTCCACTTT	CASSADREDNSPLHF
TRBV19	TRBJ2-7	TRBD1	15	-	TGTGCCAGTAGTATAGCCGGGACAGGGAGGCGCGAGCAGTACTTC	CASSIAGTGRREQYF
TRBV9	TRBJ1-2	TRBD1	14	-	TGTGCCAGCAGCGACCGACAGGGACCCTATGGCTACACCTTC	CASSDRQGPYGYTF
TRBV2	TRBJ1-5	-	13	-	TGTGCCAGCACCGGGACACCAAATCAGCCCCAGCATTTT	CASTGTPNQPQHF
TRBV7-9	TRBJ1-4	-	15	-	TGTGCCAGCAGCCTTAGACAGGCGGCTAATGAAAAACTGTTTTTT	CASSLRQAANEKLFF
TRBV4-1	TRBJ1-2	-	12	-	TGCGCCAGCAGCCAAGATAGCGGGGGAAACACCTTC	CASSQDSGGNTF
TRBV27	TRBJ2-3	-	19	-	TGTGCCAGCAGTTTATCGAAGGTTGGGCGGCGGGGACGCACAGATACGCAGTATTTT	CASSLSKVGRRGRTDTQYF
TRBV4-2	TRBJ2-5	TRBD1	15	-	TGTGCCAGCAGCCAAGAGGGGACAGGTCAAGAGACCCAGTACTTC	CASSQEGTGQETQYF
TRBV27	TRBJ2-3	TRBD2	16	-	TGTGCCAGCAGTTTAAGCGTTTCTAGCGGGAGAATGACGCAGTATTTT	CASSLSVSSGRMTQYF
TRBV28	TRBJ1-2	-	15	-	TGTGCCAGCAGTTTACCAGCCACAGGCGGCTATGGCTACACCTTC	CASSLPATGGYGYTF
TRBV13	TRBJ1-2	-	14	-	TGTGCCAGCAGCTTAGCCTCAGGGCAAGAAGGCTACACCTTC	CASSLASGQEGYTF
TRBV6-1	TRBJ1-3	-	12	-	TGTGCCAGCAGTGAGGTCGGGAACACCATATATTTT	CASSEVGNTIYF
TRBV3-1/TRBV3-2	TRBJ2-7	TRBD2	13	-	TGTGCCAGCAGTTCTAGCGGGAGCTACGAGCAGTACTTC	CASSSSGSYEQYF
TRBV5-6	TRBJ2-5	TRBD1	13	few	TGTGCCAGCAGCTTCCAGGGGGTGAAGACCCAGTACTTC	CASSFQGVKTQYF
TRBV28	TRBJ2-5	TRBD2	17	-	TGTGCCAGCAGTCGGGATCTAGCGGTAATGTACCAAGAGACCCAGTACTTC	CASSRDLAVMYQETQYF
TRBV4-1	TRBJ2-5	TRBD2	19	-	TGCGCCAGCAGCCAAGATGCGCCTAGCGGGGGGGCGGGGCAAGAGACCCAGTACTTC	CASSQDAPSGGAGQETQYF
TRBV19	TRBJ1-5	-	22	-	TGTGCCAGTAGACGCGGGGCGGCTGGACACCGTTTAGGGCAATATAGCAATCAGCCCCAGCATTTT	CASRRGAAGHRLGQYSNQPQHF
TRBV6-1	TRBJ1-2	-	15	-	TGTGCCAGCAGTGATGTAGCCTCAGCTAACTATGGCTACACCTTC	CASSDVASANYGYTF
TRBV9	TRBJ1-1	TRBD1	16	-	TGTGCCAGCAGCGTAGAGTCCGGGACAGGGGGGACTGAAGCTTTCTTT	CASSVESGTGGTEAFF
TRBV28	TRBJ2-7	-	14	-	TGTGCCAGCAGCAATAGGGACATCGTCTACGAGCAGTACTTC	CASSNRDIVYEQYF
TRBV19	TRBJ1-1	-	13	-	TGTGCCAGTAGATCACTGATCGGCACTGAAGCTTTCTTT	CASRSLIGTEAFF
TRBV28	TRBJ2-2	TRBD1	15	-	TGTGCCAGCAGTTTATTTCGACAGGGGGCCGGGGAGCTGTTTTTT	CASSLFRQGAGELFF
TRBV24-1	TRBJ2-5	-	13	-	TGTGCCACCAGTCAGGACAGTCAAGAGACCCAGTACTTC	CATSQDSQETQYF
TRBV7-2	TRBJ1-2	-	16	once	TGTGCCAGCAGCCGGACTCGGCCAGAAAGTACCTATGGCTACACCTTC	CASSRTRPESTYGYTF
TRBV5-6	TRBJ1-4	TRBD1	17	-	TGTGCCAGCAGCTCCCTGAGGGGGCGGACAACTAATGAAAAACTGTTTTTT	CASSSLRGRTTNEKLFF
TRBV30	TRBJ1-5	-	13	-	TGTGCCTGGAGTCAGGGGAGGGGGCAGCCCCAGCATTTT	CAWSQGRGQPQHF
TRBV28	TRBJ2-7	TRBD1	15	-	TGTGCCAGCAGTTGTCTGGGACAGGGGTGCTACGAGCAGTACTTC	CASSCLGQGCYEQYF
TRBV3-1/TRBV3-2	TRBJ1-3	-	14	-	TGTGCCAGCAGCCCCGGCAGGGTAGGAAACACCATATATTTT	CASSPGRVGNTIYF
TRBV19	TRBJ1-1	-	14	-	TGTGCCAGTAGTATGGGGGGAGGGAACACTGAAGCTTTCTTT	CASSMGGGNTEAFF
TRBV5-1	TRBJ2-7	TRBD1	14	once	TGCGCCAGCAGCTTGGAGGACAGGGATTACGAGCAGTACTTC	CASSLEDRDYEQYF
TRBV3-1/TRBV3-2	TRBJ1-2	TRBD1	15	-	TGTGCCAGCAGCCAAGGGGCAGGGGGCAGGTATGGCTACACCTTC	CASSQGAGGRYGYTF
TRBV6-2/TRBV6-3	TRBJ2-1	-	13	-	TGTGCCAGCAGTCGGCGCACTAGGAATGAGCAGTTCTTC	CASSRRTRNEQFF
TRBV3-1/TRBV3-2	TRBJ1-2	TRBD1	13	-	TGTGCCAGCAGTGACACAGGGGTCCATGGCTACACCTTC	CASSDTGVHGYTF
TRBV29-1	TRBJ2-2	TRBD2	17	-	TGCAGCGTCCGAAGCCACACTAGCGGGGTCGACACCGGGGAGCTGTTTTTT	CSVRSHTSGVDTGELFF
TRBV30	TRBJ1-1	-	20	-	TGTGCCTGGAGTGTCTTAAGGCATGGGACGACAGGACCCATGAACACTGAAGCTTTCTTT	CAWSVLRHGTTGPMNTEAFF
TRBV25-1	TRBJ1-2	-	13	-	TGTGCCAGCAGTGGGCGGGAGGGCCCTGGCTACACCTTC	CASSGREGPGYTF
TRBV7-6	TRBJ2-5	TRBD2	16	-	TGTGCCAGCAGTTACCCAGAGGCTAGCGGGGGGGAGACCCAGTACTTC	CASSYPEASGGETQYF
TRBV7-9	TRBJ1-3	-	13	-	TGTGCCAGCAGCTTAGGAGTTAGTTACACCATATATTTT	CASSLGVSYTIYF
TRBV11-3	TRBJ2-3	TRBD2	16	-	TGTGCCAGCAGCGTGATGGGCGGGGGGGACACAGATACGCAGTATTTT	CASSVMGGGDTDTQYF
TRBV18	TRBJ2-5	-	15	-	TGTGCCAGCTCACCAGTCCCGGGGAGCCAAGAGACCCAGTACTTC	CASSPVPGSQETQYF
TRBV30	TRBJ1-3	-	17	medium-sized	TGTGCCTGGAGTGGGGGCTCGCGGGGGACAAATAGAAACACCATATATTTT	CAWSGGSRGTNRNTIYF
TRBV28	TRBJ1-4	-	15	-	TGTGCCAGCAGTCTTCAGGGATCAACTAATGAAAAACTGTTTTTT	CASSLQGSTNEKLFF
TRBV30	TRBJ2-2	-	13	-	TGTGCCTGGAGTGTAAATAGGGGCGGGGAGCTGTTTTTT	CAWSVNRGGELFF
TRBV18	TRBJ2-7	TRBD1	17	-	TGTGCCAGCTCACCTACGCCGTTCGACAGGGTAGGTCACGAGCAGTACTTC	CASSPTPFDRVGHEQYF
TRBV2	TRBJ2-5	TRBD2	14	-	TGTGCCAGCACGAGGCCCGGGGAGGGGGAGACCCAGTACTTC	CASTRPGEGETQYF
TRBV6-2/TRBV6-3	TRBJ2-7	TRBD1	14	-	TGTGCCAGCAGTTGGACAGGGGAGGCCTACGAGCAGTACTTC	CASSWTGEAYEQYF